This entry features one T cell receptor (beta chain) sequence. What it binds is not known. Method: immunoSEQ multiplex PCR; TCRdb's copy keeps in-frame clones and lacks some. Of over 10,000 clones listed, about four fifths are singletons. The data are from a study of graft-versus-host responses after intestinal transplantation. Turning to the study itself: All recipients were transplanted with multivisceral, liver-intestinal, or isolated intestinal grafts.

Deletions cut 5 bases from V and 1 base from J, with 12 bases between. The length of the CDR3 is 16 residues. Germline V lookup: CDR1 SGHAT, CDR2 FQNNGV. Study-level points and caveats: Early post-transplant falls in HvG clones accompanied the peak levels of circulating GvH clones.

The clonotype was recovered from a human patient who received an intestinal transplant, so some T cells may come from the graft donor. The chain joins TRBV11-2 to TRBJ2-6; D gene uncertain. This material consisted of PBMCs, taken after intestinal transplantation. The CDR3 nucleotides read TGTGCCAGCAGCCCAGACCCGGGTTCTGGGGCCAACGTCCTGACTTTC. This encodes CASSPDPGSGANVLTF.